What follows are 17 T cell receptor beta chains derived from one specimen sequenced in a study of tumor-infiltrating lymphocytes in primary liver carcinoma. Blood RNA originated from unsorted whole blood, with germline DNA additionally extracted. The authors made TCR beta cDNA from around 500 ng total RNA with a constant-region primer. Three nested multiplex PCR rounds, a slightly modified ARM-PCR method, built the TCR beta libraries. Use of TRBV1-TRBV30 forward primers with a C-beta reverse primer characterized the first two PCR rounds, which lasted about 11 cycles each. Each CDR3 protein gets one entry after TCRdb re-called the multiplex PCR reads with MiXCR. The table has about 310,000 distinct CDR3 sequences, 60% to 80% seen once. What was sequenced was peripheral blood. The receptors originated from a man aged 35-49 years with primary liver carcinoma and hepatitis B virus infection.

As regards this clonotype: Sequence at one end of the junction differs from germline and may be a read error. The V gene is TRBV5-4, the J gene TRBJ2-3, with a tentative D call TRBD2 (6 bases). This CDR3 is built from 14 residues. The germline CDR1 and CDR2 sequences are SGHNT and YYREEE (reference sequence). CDR3 sequence: CPSSLARTTDMQYF. CDR3 sequence (DNA): TGTCCCAGCAGCTTGGCCCGGACTACAGATATGCAGTATTTT. Filled out from reference TRBV5-4 and TRBJ2-3, the complete variable domain reads ETGVTQSPTHLIKTRGQQVTLRCSSQSGHNTVSWYQQALGQGPQFIFQYYREEENGRGNFPPRFSGLQFPNYSSELNVNALELDDSALYLCPSSLARTTDMQYFGPGTRLTVL.

The rearrangement joins TRBV5-1 to TRBJ2-7; 7 bases are a match to TRBD1. Germline CDR1 and CDR2: SGHRS and YFSETQ. CDR3 size: 14 residues. V shed 6 bases and J 6 bases; nucleotides not matched to a gene: 12. The CDR3 DNA sequence: TGCGCCAGCACCCCTAGACAGGGTAAGAGCGAGCAGTACTTC. This encodes CASTPRQGKSEQYF.

The chain employs TRBV10-1 and TRBJ2-1; 10 nucleotides agree with TRBD2. The CDR3 covers 15 residues. Per germline, CDR1 WNHNN and CDR2 SYGVQD (reference sequence). Trimming took 9 bases from V and 6 from J; bases not matched to a gene: 11. The CDR3 sequence is CARSASGRNRNEQFF. The CDR3 bases are TGCGCCAGGAGCGCTAGCGGGAGAAATCGCAATGAGCAGTTCTTC.

Many counts were recorded for this clonotype. V gene TRBV4-2 combines with J gene TRBJ2-7, with D unresolved. The V end was cut by 1 base, the J end by 6 bases, with 10 bases between. Germline CDR1 reads LGHNA; CDR2 reads YNFKEQ. This CDR3 has 13 residues. The CDR3 here is CASSQGISSEQYF. The CDR3 nucleotides are TGTGCCAGCAGCCAAGGAATTAGCTCCGAGCAGTACTTC.

Comment on this clonotype: This sequence may be a read error, since a much larger clone differs from it by one base. V usage is TRBV12-5 and J usage is TRBJ1-1, with no clear D. CDR1 and CDR2 (germline): LGHNT, FRNRAP. CDR3 length: 13 amino acids. The CDR3 protein is CASGLSYNTEAIF. In DNA, the CDR3 is TGTGCTAGTGGTTTATCGTATAACACTGAAGCTATCTTT. Combining the CDR3 with reference TRBV12-5 and TRBJ1-1 gives the whole variable domain DARVTQTPRHKVTEMGQEVTMRCQPILGHNTVFWYRQTMMQGLELLAYFRNRAPLDDSGMPKDRFSAEMPDATLATLKIQPSEPRDSAVYFCASGLSYNTEAIFGQGTRLTVV.

The chain employs TRBV12-3 or TRBV12-4 and TRBJ2-3; perhaps TRBD2 as D (5 bases). The CDR3 has 13 amino acids. Deletions cut 5 bases from V and 5 bases from J, with 11 bases between. The chain's CDR3 is CASSGRGGDTQYF. The CDR3 DNA reads as TGTGCCAGCAGTGGGCGTGGAGGAGATACGCAGTATTTT.

Details on this clonotype: One end of the junction does not line up with germline, which may come from a read error. The V call is TRBV5-6, the J call TRBJ2-3; D is ambiguous. The CDR3 spans 13 residues. CDR1 and CDR2 (germline): SGHDT, YYEEEE. As DNA, the CDR3 is TGTGCCAGCAGCTTGGAGAGCACAGATAAGCAGTATTTT. This encodes CASSLESTDKQYF.

The chain joins TRBV14 to TRBJ2-7; D not certain. The V gene lost 6 bases and the J gene lost 9 bases, with 12 bases spanning the gap. The CDR3 is made up of 11 amino acids. Germline loops: CDR1 SGHDN, CDR2 FVKESK. CDR3 residues: CASRGYDGQYF. The CDR3 DNA sequence: TGTGCCAGCAGGGGTTATGACGGGCAGTACTTC.

The V gene is TRBV6-5, the J gene TRBJ2-5, with D possibly TRBD1 on 5 matching bases. Trimming took off 3 bases at V and 1 base at J, with 9 bases between the two ends. Germline V gives CDR1 MNHEY, CDR2 SVGAGI. The length of the CDR3 is 14 residues. The CDR3 spells CASSYGHGQETQYF. As DNA, the CDR3 is TGTGCCAGCAGTTATGGACATGGCCAAGAGACCCAGTACTTC.

With regard to this clonotype: One end of the junction does not line up with germline, which may come from a read error. V and J are TRBV10-1 and TRBJ2-7; the D gene is possibly TRBD2 (6 bases). This CDR3 is built from 16 residues. The germline CDR1 and CDR2 sequences are WNHNN and SYGVQD (reference sequence). For the CDR3, the DNA is TGCGCCAGCCGAAGGAGGGGTCTGGTTTCGTGCGCCGAGCACTACTTC. It is translated as CASRRRGLVSCAEHYF.

In the case of this clonotype: Here the CDR3 omits its conserved ending phenylalanine or tryptophan, so a read error is the likely source. The chain has TRBV5-5 and TRBJ2-1; 11 positions match TRBD2. V trimming: 2 bases; J trimming: 5 bases; junction bases outside the gene matches: 15. The CDR3 covers 19 residues. CDR1 SGHKS and CDR2 YYEKEE come from the germline V gene (reference sequence). The CDR3 DNA is TGTGCCAGCAGCTTAAATGTAGCGGGAGGGCCTGTGGTAGACAATGAGCAGTTCTTA. Translating it yields CASSLNVAGGPVVDNEQFL.

In the case of this clonotype: Germline and junction disagree at one end, which may indicate a read error. The chain combines TRBV29-1 with TRBJ2-5, with D possibly TRBD2 on 6 matching bases. Germline V gene data show CDR1 as SQVTM and CDR2 as ANQGSEA. The length of the CDR3 is 13 residues. In DNA, the CDR3 is TGCAGCGTTATGACGTATGGCGGGGAGATCCAGTACTTC. This gives the protein CSVMTYGGEIQYF.

On this clonotype itself: This may be a read error: a much more frequent sequence differs by one nucleotide. The CDR3 DNA is TGCAGCGCGAGACCGCCGGAATGGGGAGATACGCAGTATTTT. It yields the protein CSARPPEWGDTQYF. This chain links TRBV29-1 with TRBJ2-3; D ambiguous. The germline V and J ends were trimmed by 7 bases and 5 bases, with 19 bases remaining between them. Per the germline V gene, CDR1 is SQVTM and CDR2 is ANQGSEA. The CDR3 is 14 residues long.

Points on this clonotype: One junction end does not reproduce the germline sequence, and a read error may be involved. The chain uses TRBV28 and TRBJ2-6, with D uncertain. CDR1 is MDHEN and CDR2 is SYDVKM in the germline V gene. This CDR3 is built from 16 residues. Here the CDR3 DNA reads TGTGCTAGCAGTTTACTAATGGCCTCTTGGGCCAACGTCCTGACTTTC. Translating it yields CASSLLMASWANVLTF.

In its sample, this clonotype was seen many times. The chain couples TRBV10-3 to TRBJ1-1; TRBD1 agrees at 10 bases. Trimming removed 2 bases from V and 5 bases from J; junction bases left unmatched: 5. Germline CDR1 is ENHRY and CDR2 is SYGVKD. CDR3 length: 15 residues. CDR3 nucleotides: TGTGCCATCAGTGAGAGACAGGGGGCTGGGACTGAAGCTTTCTTT. Translation: CAISERQGAGTEAFF.

The table lists this clonotype with a few counts. A much bigger clone sits one base away, suggesting this may be a read error. The rearrangement links TRBV6-1 to TRBJ2-6; D is ambiguous. The CDR3 is made up of 15 amino acids. Germline CDR1 and CDR2: MNHNS and SASEGT. For the CDR3, the DNA is TGTGCCAGCAGTGAGTCCCCCTCTGGGACCAACGTCCTGACTTTC. This codes for CASSESPSGTNVLTF.

As regards this clonotype: The CDR3 end shows no conserved phenylalanine or tryptophan, and so a read error is likely. Because the CDR3's place on the DNA is in doubt, the DNA is left out and the CDR3 is given as listed by TCRdb. V is TRBV29-1 and J is TRBJ2-1; TRBD1 is the table's D call and was not checked against the DNA. The CDR3 has 14 amino acids, counting both end residues. Germline assignment: CDR1 SQVTM and CDR2 ANQGSEA. The CDR3 loop reads CNTQAWGATNERFL.